The clone carrying this TCR beta chain was seen ten or more times. The trim removed 4 bases at V and 2 bases at J, leaving 5 bases unmatched. The CDR3 is made up of 15 amino acids. Germline V gene lookup returns CDR1 LGHDT and CDR2 YNNKEL (reference sequence). Authors' processing steps: Amplification of reference gene primers was used by the study to estimate nucleated cell counts. TCRdb's copy holds only in-frame clones and misses some; the assay was immunoSEQ multiplex PCR. The DNA was the basis for D and trimming; V, J and clone size are from that table. Of more than 200,000 clones in the sample, 83% were seen once. This entry is derived from a study of blood T cell repertoires in COVID-19. Overall study context: Acute-phase and convalescent COVID-19 samples originated in the United States, Italy and Spain. Sources were T cells, B-cell-depleted T cells, or PBMCs; the material itself was cDNA or gDNA.

The gene calls are TRBV3-1 (or the pseudogene TRBV3-2) and TRBJ2-3, with 8 nucleotides matching TRBD2. This sequence originates from a middle-aged woman with active or convalescent COVID-19. Source material: peripheral blood. In DNA form, the CDR3 reads TGTGCCAGCAGCCTAACTAGCGGAACCACAGATACGCAGTATTTT. It yields the protein CASSLTSGTTDTQYF.